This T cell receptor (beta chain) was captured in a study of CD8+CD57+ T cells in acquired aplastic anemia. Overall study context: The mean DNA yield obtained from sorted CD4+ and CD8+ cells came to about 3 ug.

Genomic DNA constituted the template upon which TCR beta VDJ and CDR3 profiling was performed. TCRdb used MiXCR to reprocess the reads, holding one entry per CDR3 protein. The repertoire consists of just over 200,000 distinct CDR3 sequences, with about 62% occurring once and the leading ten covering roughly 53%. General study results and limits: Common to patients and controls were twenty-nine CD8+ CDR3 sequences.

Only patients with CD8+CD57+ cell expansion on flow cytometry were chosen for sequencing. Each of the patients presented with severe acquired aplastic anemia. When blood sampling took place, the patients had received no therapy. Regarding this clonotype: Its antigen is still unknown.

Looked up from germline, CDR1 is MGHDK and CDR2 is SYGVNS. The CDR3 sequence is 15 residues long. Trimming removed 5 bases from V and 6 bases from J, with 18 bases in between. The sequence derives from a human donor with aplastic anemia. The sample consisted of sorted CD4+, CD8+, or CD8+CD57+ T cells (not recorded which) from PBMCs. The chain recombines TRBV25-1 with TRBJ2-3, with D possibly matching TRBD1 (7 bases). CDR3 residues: CASSLGGPRGDTQYF. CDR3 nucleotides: TGTGCCAGCAGTTTAGGGGGCCCCCGGGGGGATACGCAGTATTTT. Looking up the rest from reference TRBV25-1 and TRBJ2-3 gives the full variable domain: EADIYQTPRYLVIGTGKKITLECSQTMGHDKMYWYQQDPGMELHLIHYSYGVNSTEKGDLSSESTVSRIRTEHFPLTLESARPSHTSQYLCASSLGGPRGDTQYFGPGTRLTVL.